This TCR beta chain was sequenced in a study of human versus mouse CDR3 diversity and MHC coevolution. Study results and caveats: By iCHAO1, human TCR beta clonotypes numbered about 1.6 million, the most.

Only in-frame clones appear in the TCRdb table, and some are missing; sequencing was by immunoSEQ multiplex PCR. The table lists over 60,000 clones, 80% to 95% of them singletons. As concerns this clone: The antigen remains undetermined.

The receptor comes from a person aged 30-69 years in good health. The sample was naive CD4+ T cells from blood. The sample's subset: CD45RO-negative CD62L-positive naive CD4 T cells.

The CDR3 DNA reads as TGCGCCAGCAGCTTGGCTCTCAGCGTCTCTGGGGCCAACGTCCTGACTTTC. It is translated as CASSLALSVSGANVLTF. This chain connects TRBV5-1 to TRBJ2-6, with D unresolved. V lost 0 bases and J 0 bases, leaving 10 bases between the germline ends. Germline assignment: CDR1 SGHRS and CDR2 YFSETQ. The CDR3 loop spans 17 amino acids.